The 21 T cell receptor beta chains reported below all come from one sample, sequenced in a study of cytomegalovirus exposure and HLA in healthy donors. 13 Jbeta primers and 60 Vbeta primers were used for the PCR. Clones were read by immunoSEQ multiplex PCR, and TCRdb kept only the in-frame ones, dropping some. The repertoire includes 150,000 to 200,000 clones, approximately 81% of them detected once, and about 2.3% sits in the top ten. Sequencing used PBMCs. These receptors all stem from a female donor in good health and CMV-seronegative.

This clone was detected a few times. The chain uses TRBV7-2 and TRBJ2-1, with D possibly being TRBD2 (6 bases). Deletions cut 11 bases from V and 1 base from J, with 12 bases between. This CDR3 has 13 amino acids. CDR1 SGHTA and CDR2 FQGNSA come from the germline V gene. In nucleotides, the CDR3 is TGTGCCGGGACGGGAGCTTCCTACAATGAGCAGTTCTTC. Encoded protein: CAGTGASYNEQFF.

This clone was picked up one time. The J gene is TRBJ1-5, the V gene TRBV15; weak D call: TRBD1 (5 bases). CDR1 is LNHNV and CDR2 is YYDKDF in the germline V gene (reference sequence). This CDR3 is 15 amino acids long. The V end lost 1 base, the J end lost 2 bases, and 9 bases lay between the germline ends. The chain's CDR3 is CATSRGTQGNQPQHF. The CDR3 DNA reads as TGTGCCACCAGCAGAGGAACACAGGGCAATCAGCCCCAGCATTTT.

V usage is TRBV6-5 and J usage is TRBJ1-2; 7 bases map to TRBD1. The CDR3 contains 14 residues. Germline V gives CDR1 MNHEY, CDR2 SVGAGI. Losses at the gene ends were 7 bases for V and 8 bases for J; bases not matched to a gene: 13. CDR3 sequence reads: CASTQGGGGYGYTF. The CDR3 nucleotides read TGTGCCAGCACCCAGGGGGGCGGGGGGTACGGCTACACCTTC.

DNA of the CDR3: TGTGCCAGCAGCCCGCTACTAGCCAGGCAGCACGGGGAGCTGTTTTTT. Residues: CASSPLLARQHGELFF. The chain has TRBV7-2 and TRBJ2-2, with a tentative D call TRBD2 (6 bases). Germline loops: CDR1 SGHTA, CDR2 FQGNSA. CDR3 length equals 16 residues. Trimming left V 5 bases short and J 7 bases short, with 20 bases between.

The V gene is TRBV11-3, the J gene TRBJ1-1; D is unresolved. Between the trimmed V and J ends, which lost 1 base and 0 bases, there was a span of 3 bases. The CDR3 runs to 13 residues. Per germline, CDR1 SGHNT and CDR2 YENEEA. The CDR3 nucleotides are TGTGCCAGCAGCTTAGGGCTGAACACTGAAGCTTTCTTT. It specifies CASSLGLNTEAFF.

The chain links TRBV18 to TRBJ1-1; tentative D call: TRBD1 (6 bases). Trimming took 4 bases from V and 6 from J, leaving 12 bases between them. CDR3 length: 13 amino acids. CDR1 and CDR2 from the germline V gene are KGHSH and LQKENI. The CDR3 bases are TGTGCCAGCTCACAGAGGGGGGGCCCTGAAGCTTTCTTT. Residues: CASSQRGGPEAFF.

This clone was detected a few times. V and J are TRBV27 and TRBJ1-2; D remains unclear. The CDR3 is 14 amino acids. V was pared by 3 bases and J by 4 bases, with 12 bases between. Looked up from germline, CDR1 is MNHEY and CDR2 is SMNVEV (reference sequence). The CDR3 is CASSFGPESYGYTF. The CDR3 coding sequence is TGTGCCAGCAGTTTCGGCCCGGAGTCCTATGGCTACACCTTC.

This clone was seen a handful of times. The chain carries TRBV10-3 and TRBJ1-1; 12 positions agree with TRBD1. Germline-derived CDR1 and CDR2 are ENHRY and SYGVKD. The J segment lost 1 base and the V segment lost 6 bases, leaving 6 bases of the junction unmatched. The CDR3 is 16 residues long. In nucleotides, the CDR3 is TGTGCCATCAGCCCGGGACAGGGGGCCGGGAACACTGAAGCTTTCTTT. Translation gives CAISPGQGAGNTEAFF.

V and J are TRBV7-9 and TRBJ2-7; 7 bases align to TRBD2. Germline V gives CDR1 SEHNR, CDR2 FQNEAQ (reference sequence). With 3 bases clipped from V and 1 base from J, the junction kept 6 bases outside the gene matches. This CDR3 region has 15 residues. For the CDR3, the DNA is TGTGCCAGCAGCTTGGGTAGCGGGCCTTCCTACGAGCAGTACTTC. Residues: CASSLGSGPSYEQYF.

This chain links TRBV29-1 with TRBJ1-6; 9 bases match TRBD1. The CDR3 has 14 amino acids. V shed 6 bases and J 8 bases; nucleotides not matched to a gene: 8. Germline V gene sequence: CDR1 SQVTM, CDR2 ANQGSEA. The CDR3 bases are TGCAGCGTGGGGGACAGGGCTTCGGATTCACCCCTCCACTTT. Translating it yields CSVGDRASDSPLHF.

The chain combines TRBV5-1 with TRBJ2-2; TRBD1 matches at 7 bases. J lost 0 bases, V lost 9 bases, and 8 bases had no gene match. The CDR3 contains 15 residues. Germline V CDR1 and CDR2: SGHRS, YFSETQ. Here the CDR3 reads CATHDRAANTGELFF. CDR3 DNA sequence: TGCGCCACGCATGACAGGGCCGCGAACACCGGGGAGCTGTTTTTT.

The V gene is TRBV12-5, the J gene TRBJ1-2; D not certain. The CDR3 loop spans 11 amino acids. Trimming shortened V by 3 bases and J by 7 bases, and 6 bases separated the two germline ends. Per germline, CDR1 LGHNT and CDR2 FRNRAP. CDR3 bases: TGTGCTAGTGGTTTCTGGGCTGGCTACACCTTC. Its protein is CASGFWAGYTF.

This chain connects TRBV6-5 to TRBJ1-2; D not certain. Germline CDR1 MNHEY, CDR2 SVGAGI. CDR3 length equals 13 residues. Trimming removed 0 bases from V and 2 bases from J, with 4 bases in between. CDR3 sequence (DNA): TGTGCCAGCAGTTACTCGGGCAACTATGGCTACACCTTC. Translating it yields CASSYSGNYGYTF.

The V gene is TRBV19, the J gene TRBJ1-1, with a tentative D call TRBD1 (5 bases). Looked up from germline, CDR1 is LNHDA and CDR2 is SQIVND (reference sequence). This CDR3 is built from 15 residues. V lost 1 base, J lost 5 bases, and 14 bases lay in between. The CDR3 loop is CASSIALLQGTEAFF. As DNA, the CDR3 is TGTGCCAGTAGTATAGCTTTACTTCAGGGAACTGAAGCTTTCTTT.

The rearrangement links TRBV5-4 to TRBJ2-5; 9 nucleotides match TRBD1. Per the germline V gene, CDR1 is SGHNT and CDR2 is YYREEE (reference sequence). The CDR3 covers 13 residues. The junction had 9 bases not matched to a gene; V was cut back by 10 bases and J by 5 bases. Here the CDR3 reads CALTPDRGETQYF. CDR3 DNA sequence: TGTGCCTTAACACCCGACAGGGGGGAGACCCAGTACTTC.

The rearrangement uses TRBV5-5 and TRBJ2-3, with 8 bases aligning to TRBD2. CDR3 length: 15 amino acids. Unmatched junction bases numbered 8, after V lost 6 bases and J lost 2 bases. From germline, CDR1 is SGHKS and CDR2 YYEKEE (reference sequence). The CDR3, as DNA: TGTGCCAGCATCCCCCGGGGGGGCCCCACAGATACGCAGTATTTT. The encoded protein is CASIPRGGPTDTQYF. Based on the CDR3 plus reference TRBV5-5 and TRBJ2-3, the full variable domain is DAGVTQSPTHLIKTRGQQVTLRCSPISGHKSVSWYQQVLGQGPQFIFQYYEKEERGRGNFPDRFSARQFPNYSSELNVNALLLGDSALYLCASIPRGGPTDTQYFGPGTRLTVL.

The chain combines TRBV6-1 with TRBJ1-5, with D possibly TRBD1 on 6 matching bases. Germline V lookup: CDR1 MNHNS, CDR2 SASEGT. The CDR3 is 15 amino acids. V lost 6 bases, J lost 1 base, and 13 bases lay in between. This CDR3 is CASRTGPTSNQPQHF. The CDR3 DNA reads TGTGCCAGCAGGACAGGCCCCACGAGCAATCAGCCCCAGCATTTT.

This clone has a handful of counts. The chain uses TRBV7-8 and TRBJ1-2; maybe TRBD1 (5 bases). The V and J ends lost 5 bases and 7 bases respectively, with 11 bases between them. This CDR3 contains 12 residues. Germline CDR1 and CDR2: SGHVS and FQNEAQ. The CDR3 protein is CASSPRDSGYTF. The CDR3 nucleotides are TGTGCCAGCAGCCCCCGGGACTCTGGCTACACCTTC.

The V call is TRBV28, the J call TRBJ2-1; 7 nucleotides match TRBD1. The CDR3 length is 16 residues. Germline assignment: CDR1 MDHEN and CDR2 SYDVKM. Trimming cost V 5 bases and J 6 bases; bases outside gene matches: 13. The CDR3 nucleotides are TGTGCCAGCAGTGCCAGACAGGGTCGATTGGGCAATGAGCAGTTCTTC. Encoded protein: CASSARQGRLGNEQFF.

The rearrangement joins TRBV7-6 to TRBJ1-2; weak D call: TRBD1 (5 bases). The germline CDR1 and CDR2 sequences are SGHVS and FNYEAQ. This CDR3 is 17 amino acids long. Deletions cut 5 bases from V and 2 bases from J, with 21 bases between. The CDR3 is CASSPREVSEGNYGYTF. The CDR3 nucleotides read TGTGCCAGCAGCCCCCGGGAGGTATCGGAGGGGAACTATGGCTACACCTTC.

The V call is TRBV15, the J call TRBJ1-1; the D gene is possibly TRBD1 (5 bases). The germline V gene encodes CDR1 LNHNV and CDR2 YYDKDF (reference sequence). This CDR3 has 15 residues. Trimming shortened V by 1 base and J by 1 base, and 10 bases separated the two germline ends. The CDR3 here is CATSRGGGQNTEAFF. Here the CDR3 DNA reads TGTGCCACCAGCAGAGGGGGAGGACAGAACACTGAAGCTTTCTTT.